Listed here are 28 T cell receptor beta chains from one sample, sequenced in a study of immune cell composition in non-small cell lung cancer. Here immunoSEQ multiplex PCR was the method, and the copy in TCRdb shows in-frame clones only, minus some. The sample lists 2,500 to 4,000 clones, more than 75% occurring once. Sequencing was carried out using lung tumor tissue. The source of these receptors is a human donor with non-small cell lung cancer.

The table lists this clone with a count of one. This rearrangement joins TRBV29-1 to TRBJ1-1; 7 bases match TRBD1. The ends lost 3 bases at V and 5 bases at J; junction bases unmatched: 9. CDR1 and CDR2 (germline): SQVTM, ANQGSEA. This CDR3 comprises 14 residues. Written as DNA, the CDR3 is TGCAGCGTTGACCGTCAGACAGGGCGAACTGAAGCTTTCTTT. Protein: CSVDRQTGRTEAFF.

The chain has TRBV11-3 and TRBJ2-1, with a tentative D call TRBD2 (5 bases). This CDR3 has 12 amino acids. The germline V gene has CDR1 SGHNT and CDR2 YENEEA. Between the trimmed V and J ends, which lost 5 bases and 7 bases, there was a span of 9 bases. The CDR3 spells CASSQTGNEQFF. DNA for the CDR3: TGTGCCAGCAGCCAGACGGGGAATGAGCAGTTCTTC.

The chain employs TRBV6-1 and TRBJ2-2; 11 bases map to TRBD2. This CDR3 comprises 14 residues. V was pared by 7 bases and J by 6 bases, with 4 bases of the junction left unmatched. Germline values: CDR1 MNHNS, CDR2 SASEGT. DNA of the CDR3: TGTGCCAGCACCTATAGCGGGGGGGCCGGGGAGCTGTTTTTT. As protein: CASTYSGGAGELFF.

The sample holds one count of this clone. The chain joins TRBV28 to TRBJ1-4; 7 nucleotides align to TRBD1. V gave up 5 bases and J gave up 4 bases; unmatched junction bases: 7. CDR1 MDHEN and CDR2 SYDVKM come from the germline V gene. The CDR3 extends over 15 amino acids. As DNA, the CDR3 is TGTGCCAGCAGTCCCCCCACAGGGGTTAATGAAAAACTGTTTTTT. Amino acids: CASSPPTGVNEKLFF.

The rearrangement uses TRBV29-1 and TRBJ2-3, with D maybe TRBD1 (5 bases). This CDR3 region has 16 residues. Per germline, CDR1 SQVTM and CDR2 ANQGSEA. V dropped 3 bases and J dropped 2 bases, with 18 bases sitting between them. The CDR3 loop reads CSVEGSAPTATDTQYF. In DNA form, the CDR3 reads TGCAGCGTTGAGGGGTCAGCGCCGACAGCCACAGATACGCAGTATTTT.

The chain uses TRBV11-3 and TRBJ2-3; 7 bases fit TRBD2. CDR3 length: 16 amino acids. The germline V gene has CDR1 SGHNT and CDR2 YENEEA. The ends lost 0 bases at V and 4 bases at J; junction bases unmatched: 7. The CDR3 DNA reads TGTGCCAGCAGCTTAGATGGGGGGACTAAAGCAGATACGCAGTATTTT. Encoded protein: CASSLDGGTKADTQYF.

The gene calls are TRBV2 and TRBJ2-3; 9 bases match TRBD2. CDR3 length equals 14 residues. CDR1 and CDR2 from the germline V gene are SNHLY and FYNNEI. The ends lost 4 bases at V and 3 bases at J; junction bases unmatched: 2. The CDR3 reads CASSVSGGTDTQYF. DNA of the CDR3: TGTGCCAGCAGTGTCAGCGGGGGGACAGATACGCAGTATTTT.

The chain couples TRBV11-3 to TRBJ2-5; D gene uncertain. The CDR3 spans 12 residues. CDR1 and CDR2 (germline): SGHNT, YENEEA. V was pared by 5 bases and J by 5 bases, with 9 bases between. CDR3 sequence: CASSPRRETQYF. CDR3 nucleotides: TGTGCCAGCAGCCCCCGGCGGGAGACCCAGTACTTC.

The V and J genes are TRBV11-3 and TRBJ1-1; 8 nucleotides line up with TRBD1. The CDR3 spans 16 residues. Trimming at V came to 0 bases and at J to 1 base, leaving 4 bases not matched to a gene. Germline CDR1 and CDR2: SGHNT and YENEEA. CDR3 sequence reads: CASSLERTGQNTEAFF. The CDR3 bases are TGTGCCAGCAGCTTAGAACGGACAGGGCAGAACACTGAAGCTTTCTTT.

The gene calls are TRBV6-5 and TRBJ2-5, with no clear D. The CDR3 contains 11 residues. Germline V gives CDR1 MNHEY, CDR2 SVGAGI. The ends were cut back, 9 bases at V and 4 bases at J, with 9 bases in the middle. CDR3 in amino acids: CASIRGETQYF. DNA of the CDR3: TGTGCCAGTATCCGAGGAGAGACCCAGTACTTC.

The chain joins TRBV2 to TRBJ2-4; a weak D match, TRBD1 (7 bases). The CDR3 loop spans 13 amino acids. The germline V gene has CDR1 SNHLY and CDR2 FYNNEI. Between the trimmed V and J ends, which lost 6 bases and 8 bases, there was a span of 14 bases. The CDR3 DNA follows: TGTGCCAGCAGGCGGGACAGCTGGGACATTCAGTACTTC. This gives the protein CASRRDSWDIQYF.

The V and J genes are TRBV7-9 and TRBJ2-5; 13 bases agree with TRBD2. The V and J ends lost 3 bases and 1 base, in that order; junction bases with no gene match: 5. This CDR3 contains 17 residues. Germline values: CDR1 SEHNR, CDR2 FQNEAQ (reference sequence). The CDR3 sequence: CASSFFGLAGVQETQYF. The DNA of the CDR3 is TGTGCCAGCAGCTTTTTCGGACTAGCGGGGGTCCAAGAGACCCAGTACTTC.

This clone has only one observation. The rearrangement links TRBV2 to TRBJ1-1; no firm D call. CDR1 is SNHLY, CDR2 FYNNEI, per germline. This CDR3 is built from 14 residues. V lost 6 bases, J lost 1 base, and 12 bases lay in between. DNA for the CDR3: TGTGCCAGCAGCGCCCAGCGGGCGAACACTGAAGCTTTCTTT. This encodes CASSAQRANTEAFF.

This clone came up once. This chain links TRBV2 with TRBJ1-5; the D gene is possibly TRBD1 (5 bases). V gave up 6 bases and J gave up 2 bases, with 20 bases separating them. In germline, CDR1 is SNHLY, CDR2 FYNNEI. The CDR3 spans 17 residues. The CDR3 sequence is CASSLFGAGLGNQPQHF. The CDR3 nucleotides are TGTGCCAGCAGCCTCTTTGGGGCCGGGCTAGGCAATCAGCCCCAGCATTTT. The full variable domain, with the rest looked up from reference TRBV2 and TRBJ1-5, is EPEVTQTPSHQVTQMGQEVILRCVPISNHLYFYWYRQILGQKVEFLVSFYNNEISEKSEIFDDQFSVERPDGSNFTLKIRSTKLEDSAMYFCASSLFGAGLGNQPQHFGDGTRLSIL.

This chain connects TRBV19 to TRBJ1-5, with 7 bases aligning to TRBD1. Germline V CDR1 and CDR2: LNHDA, SQIVND (reference sequence). J gave up 6 bases and V 6 bases, and 5 bases lay outside the gene matches. This CDR3 has 13 amino acids. The CDR3 DNA is TGTGCCAGTAGCGCAGGGGGTGCTCAGCCCCAGCATTTT. Amino acids: CASSAGGAQPQHF.

This clone was recorded once. At the DNA level, this CDR3 is encoded by other sequences in the same sample as well. The rearrangement links TRBV29-1 to TRBJ1-3, with D perhaps TRBD1 (6 bases). V was shortened by 5 bases and J by 0 bases, with 8 bases between the two germline ends. Per the germline V gene, CDR1 is SQVTM and CDR2 is ANQGSEA. The length of the CDR3 is 13 residues. This CDR3 reads CSVWTDSGNTIYF. Written as DNA, the CDR3 is TGCAGCGTTTGGACAGACTCTGGAAACACCATATATTTT.

The chain employs TRBV5-4 and TRBJ2-5; 11 bases agree with TRBD2. The germline V gene has CDR1 SGHNT and CDR2 YYREEE (reference sequence). Losses at the gene ends were 2 bases for V and 1 base for J; bases not matched to a gene: 1. The CDR3 totals 15 residues. CDR3 in amino acids: CASSFSGGAQETQYF. CDR3 sequence (DNA): TGTGCCAGCAGCTTTAGCGGGGGGGCCCAAGAGACCCAGTACTTC.

This chain links TRBV18 with TRBJ2-5; TRBD1 agrees at 7 bases. CDR1 is KGHSH and CDR2 is LQKENI in the germline V gene. V shed 3 bases and J 6 bases; nucleotides not matched to a gene: 7. This CDR3 spans 14 amino acids. CDR3 amino acids: CASSPPTGLQTQYF. The CDR3 bases are TGTGCCAGCTCACCGCCGACAGGGTTGCAGACCCAGTACTTC.

The chain recombines TRBV7-2 with TRBJ2-1; a possible D gene is TRBD2 (6 bases). Between the trimmed V and J ends, which lost 4 bases and 4 bases, there was a span of 14 bases. Per the germline V gene, CDR1 is SGHTA and CDR2 is FQGNSA. CDR3 size: 15 residues. CDR3 nucleotide sequence: TGTGCCAGCAGCTCGTCCCGGGACTTGTACAATGAGCAGTTCTTC. Protein: CASSSSRDLYNEQFF.

The V call is TRBV15, the J call TRBJ2-3; the match to TRBD1 covers 9 bases. Germline assignment: CDR1 LNHNV and CDR2 YYDKDF (reference sequence). There are 17 residues in the CDR3. The V and J ends lost 3 bases and 6 bases, in that order; junction bases with no gene match: 13. CDR3 DNA: TGTGCCACCAGCAGTGGTCAGACAGGGGGTTCATCGGATACGCAGTATTTT. Translating gives CATSSGQTGGSSDTQYF.

The chain employs TRBV5-1 and TRBJ1-2; D remains unclear. This CDR3 has 13 residues. Germline V gene data show CDR1 as SGHRS and CDR2 as YFSETQ. The V and J ends lost 3 bases and 3 bases respectively, with 9 bases between them. CDR3 DNA: TGCGCCAGCAGCTCGAAAATAGACTATGGCTACACCTTC. This codes for CASSSKIDYGYTF.

V usage is TRBV5-1 and J usage is TRBJ1-6; maybe TRBD1 (5 bases). The CDR3 is 15 amino acids. The germline V gene encodes CDR1 SGHRS and CDR2 YFSETQ. The V end lost 5 bases, the J end lost 5 bases, and 14 bases lay between the germline ends. This CDR3 is CASRPGFFDNSPLHF. The CDR3 bases are TGCGCCAGCAGACCAGGGTTTTTCGATAATTCACCCCTCCACTTT.

The DNA of the CDR3 is TGTGCCTGGAGAGACCTAGACTATGGCTACACCTTC. Its translation is CAWRDLDYGYTF. The chain employs TRBV30 and TRBJ1-2; the D is unclear. Germline-derived CDR1 and CDR2 are GTSNPN and SVGIG (reference sequence). V lost 3 bases and J lost 3, with 8 bases in between. The length of the CDR3 is 12 residues.

This chain joins TRBV7-8 and TRBJ1-1; tentatively, D is TRBD1 (6 bases). Germline lookup yields CDR1 SGHVS and CDR2 FQNEAQ. Trimming stripped 3 bases from V and 5 bases from J, with 19 bases between. This CDR3 has 16 residues. CDR3: CASSLVGAPRGTEAFF. The DNA of the CDR3 is TGTGCCAGCAGCTTGGTTGGGGCGCCCAGGGGAACTGAAGCTTTCTTT.

This clone was seen more than once but under ten times. The chain links TRBV19 to TRBJ2-1, with a tentative D call TRBD1 (5 bases). Germline assignment: CDR1 LNHDA and CDR2 SQIVND (reference sequence). Trimming took 3 bases from V and 6 from J, leaving 9 bases between them. The CDR3 length is 13 residues. CDR3 nucleotides: TGTGCCAGTAGTATGGGCCAGGGCAATGAGCAGTTCTTC. Amino acids: CASSMGQGNEQFF. The variable domain in full, completed from reference TRBV19 and TRBJ2-1, reads DGGITQSPKYLFRKEGQNVTLSCEQNLNHDAMYWYRQDPGQGLRLIYYSQIVNDFQKGDIAEGYSVSREKKESFPLTVTSAQKNPTAFYLCASSMGQGNEQFFGPGTRLTVL.

This clone was found a few times. This chain connects TRBV7-9 to TRBJ2-3; D ambiguous. The CDR3 has 17 amino acids. Germline-derived CDR1 and CDR2 are SEHNR and FQNEAQ (reference sequence). V lost 5 bases and J 4 bases, leaving 22 bases between the germline ends. CDR3 residues: CASSHIPARSYADTQYF. Written as DNA, the CDR3 is TGTGCCAGCAGCCATATCCCGGCTAGGTCTTACGCAGATACGCAGTATTTT. Using reference TRBV7-9 and TRBJ2-3 for the parts outside the CDR3, the full variable domain is DTGVSQNPRHKITKRGQNVTFRCDPISEHNRLYWYRQTLGQGPEFLTYFQNEAQLEKSRLLSDRFSAERPKGSFSTLEIQRTEQGDSAMYLCASSHIPARSYADTQYFGPGTRLTVL.

The genes are TRBV25-1 and TRBJ2-3, with 8 bases aligning to TRBD2. This CDR3 region has 16 residues. Trimming removed 5 bases from V and 1 base from J; junction bases left unmatched: 8. Looked up from germline, CDR1 is MGHDK and CDR2 is SYGVNS. The CDR3 coding sequence is TGTGCCAGCAGTTCCCTAGCGGGTGGTGGCACAGATACGCAGTATTTT. This encodes CASSSLAGGGTDTQYF.

The chain uses TRBV19 and TRBJ1-5; D perhaps matches TRBD1 (6 bases). The CDR3 is 15 residues long. With 1 base removed from V and 6 bases from J, the gap between germline ends came to 13 bases. Germline values: CDR1 LNHDA, CDR2 SQIVND (reference sequence). CDR3 sequence reads: CASSIGGQGFQPQHF. CDR3 DNA sequence: TGTGCCAGTAGTATAGGAGGCCAGGGGTTTCAGCCCCAGCATTTT.